The clone carrying this T cell receptor (beta chain) was detected a few times. The sample originates from a study of blood T cell repertoires in COVID-19. About the study: COVID-19 samples collected from the United States, Italy and Spain covered acute and convalescent phases.

TCRdb's copy holds only in-frame clones and misses some; the assay was immunoSEQ multiplex PCR. The table records under 350,000 clones, 65% to 90% of them present only once. The V end lost 8 bases, the J end lost 1 base, and 12 bases lay between the germline ends. Per germline, CDR1 KGHSH and CDR2 LQKENI. CDR3 length equals 13 residues. Living in about two dozen US areas, the participants were between 18 and 89 years of age. Participants' own reports of clinical history determined their cohort assignment. The chain recombines TRBV18 with TRBJ2-7; maybe TRBD1 (5 bases). The sequence was obtained from a woman in her thirties or forties with acute COVID-19. The sequencing sample was made of PBMCs or T cells enriched from blood (not recorded which). The CDR3 spells CASKHQGSYEQYF. CDR3 DNA sequence: TGTGCCAGCAAACACCAGGGATCCTACGAGCAGTACTTC.